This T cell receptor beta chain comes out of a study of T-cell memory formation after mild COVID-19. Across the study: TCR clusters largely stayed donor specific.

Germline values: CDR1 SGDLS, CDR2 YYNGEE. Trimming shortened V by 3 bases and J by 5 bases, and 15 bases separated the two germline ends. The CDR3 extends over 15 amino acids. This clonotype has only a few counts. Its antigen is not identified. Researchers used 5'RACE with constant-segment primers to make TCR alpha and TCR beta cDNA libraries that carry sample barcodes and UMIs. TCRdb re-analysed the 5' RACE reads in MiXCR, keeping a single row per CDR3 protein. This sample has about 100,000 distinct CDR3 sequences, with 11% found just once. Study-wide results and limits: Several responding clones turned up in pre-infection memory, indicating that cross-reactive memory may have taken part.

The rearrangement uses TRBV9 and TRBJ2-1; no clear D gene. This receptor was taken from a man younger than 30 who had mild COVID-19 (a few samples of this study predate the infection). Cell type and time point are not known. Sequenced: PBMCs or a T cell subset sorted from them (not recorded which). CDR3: CASSAMGSINNEQFF. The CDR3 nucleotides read TGTGCCAGCAGCGCCATGGGCTCTATAAACAATGAGCAGTTCTTC.